This entry lists 29 T cell receptor beta chains sequenced from one sample in a study of blood T cells in healthy people across ages. Primers used in a second PCR of about 6 to 11 cycles were a sample-barcoded 5' primer and a J-beta primer mix. Each CDR3 protein gets one entry after TCRdb re-called the 5' RACE reads with MiXCR. The table has some 1.5 million distinct CDR3 sequences, under 30% seen once. Sequenced input: blood. The source is a young woman in good health.

The gene calls are TRBV6-5 and TRBJ2-1; maybe TRBD1 (5 bases). The germline V and J ends were trimmed by 0 bases and 8 bases, with 14 bases remaining between them. Germline CDR1 MNHEY, CDR2 SVGAGI. This CDR3 contains 15 residues. CDR3 DNA sequence: TGTGCCAGCAGTTACTCGAATAGGGGCGTCCATGAGCAGTTCTTC. The encoded protein is CASSYSNRGVHEQFF.

This clonotype was observed at least ten times. J is TRBJ2-7 and V is TRBV7-9; 7 nucleotides agree with TRBD1. This CDR3 is built from 12 residues. Trimming at V came to 8 bases and at J to 2 bases, leaving 3 bases not matched to a gene. Germline V lookup: CDR1 SEHNR, CDR2 FQNEAQ (reference sequence). CDR3 loop: CASATGAYEQYF. As DNA, the CDR3 is TGTGCCAGCGCCACAGGGGCCTACGAGCAGTACTTC.

The chain couples TRBV7-2 to TRBJ1-5, with D possibly matching TRBD1 (5 bases). CDR3 length equals 15 residues. The V and J ends lost 5 bases and 1 base respectively, with 12 bases between them. In germline, CDR1 is SGHTA, CDR2 FQGNSA. The chain's CDR3 is CASSTREGSNQPQHF. For the CDR3, the DNA is TGTGCCAGCAGCACCCGGGAGGGGAGCAATCAGCCCCAGCATTTT.

The rearrangement links TRBV7-9 to TRBJ1-4; possibly TRBD1 for D (5 bases). Germline assignment: CDR1 SEHNR and CDR2 FQNEAQ (reference sequence). This CDR3 is 18 amino acids long. V dropped 5 bases and J dropped 0 bases, with 19 bases sitting between them. The CDR3 loop reads CASSPKTPWGSTNEKLFF. In nucleotides, the CDR3 is TGTGCCAGCAGCCCGAAGACTCCCTGGGGCTCAACTAATGAAAAACTGTTTTTT.

J is TRBJ2-2 and V is TRBV20-1; 11 bases fit TRBD2. CDR3 length equals 18 residues. Germline V gene sequence: CDR1 DFQATT, CDR2 SNEGSKA (reference sequence). Trimming removed 0 bases from V and 0 bases from J; junction bases left unmatched: 6. CDR3 in DNA: TGCAGTGCTAGAGATTTTGCTAGCGGGAGGACGAACACCGGGGAGCTGTTTTTT. The encoded protein is CSARDFASGRTNTGELFF.

The table lists this clonotype with many counts. The chain carries TRBV3-1 and TRBJ2-7; D is unresolved. CDR1 and CDR2 (germline): LGHDT, YNNKEL (reference sequence). This CDR3 is 15 amino acids long. The V end lost 0 bases, the J end lost 0 bases, and 9 bases lay between the germline ends. In DNA, the CDR3 is TGTGCCAGCAGCCAAGATACCCAGAGCTCCTACGAGCAGTACTTC. Residues: CASSQDTQSSYEQYF.

This clonotype was recorded many times. The rearrangement joins TRBV5-1 to TRBJ2-1, with TRBD2 matching 7 bases. V lost 5 bases and J lost 0; bases outside the gene matches: 5. CDR3 size: 15 residues. Germline V gives CDR1 SGHRS, CDR2 YFSETQ. The CDR3 protein is CASRERGSSYNEQFF. The DNA for the CDR3 is TGCGCCAGCAGAGAGCGGGGCAGCTCCTACAATGAGCAGTTCTTC. Together with reference TRBV5-1 and TRBJ2-1, the CDR3 gives the full variable domain: KAGVTQTPRYLIKTRGQQVTLSCSPISGHRSVSWYQQTPGQGLQFLFEYFSETQRNKGNFPGRFSGRQFSNSRSEMNVSTLELGDSALYLCASRERGSSYNEQFFGPGTRLTVL.

The chain employs TRBV5-6 and TRBJ2-7; 13 nucleotides align to TRBD2. Trimming removed 3 bases from V and 6 bases from J; junction bases left unmatched: 6. The CDR3 is 15 residues long. Germline CDR1 is SGHDT and CDR2 is YYEEEE. Here the CDR3 reads CASSWTSGSAREQYF. The CDR3 bases are TGTGCCAGCAGCTGGACTAGCGGGAGCGCGCGCGAGCAGTACTTC.

V is TRBV28 and J is TRBJ2-5; D gene ambiguous. Germline-derived CDR1 and CDR2 are MDHEN and SYDVKM. CDR3 length equals 11 residues. Trimming left V 4 bases short and J 9 bases short, with 9 bases between. CDR3 DNA sequence: TGTGCCAGCAGTTCCCCCCGAGCCCAGTACTTC. This encodes CASSSPRAQYF.

The rearrangement uses TRBV7-9 and TRBJ2-5; D may correspond to TRBD1 or TRBD2 (5 bases each). The germline CDR1 and CDR2 sequences are SEHNR and FQNEAQ (reference sequence). This CDR3 contains 15 residues. V was clipped by 2 bases and J by 2 bases, with 12 bases between them. The CDR3: CASSLIPGRQETQYF. In DNA form, the CDR3 reads TGTGCCAGCAGCTTAATCCCGGGACGGCAAGAGACCCAGTACTTC. Looking up the rest from reference TRBV7-9 and TRBJ2-5 gives the full variable domain: DTGVSQNPRHKITKRGQNVTFRCDPISEHNRLYWYRQTLGQGPEFLTYFQNEAQLEKSRLLSDRFSAERPKGSFSTLEIQRTEQGDSAMYLCASSLIPGRQETQYFGPGTRLLVL.

This clonotype was detected a few times. This CDR3 reads CASSVVSGGDTQYF. The CDR3 DNA follows: TGTGCCAGCAGCGTAGTGAGCGGAGGAGATACGCAGTATTTT. This sequence joins TRBV9 and TRBJ2-3; a weak D match, TRBD2 (5 bases). The V gene lost 0 bases and the J gene lost 5 bases, with 10 bases spanning the gap. CDR3 length equals 14 residues. Germline V gene lookup returns CDR1 SGDLS and CDR2 YYNGEE.

The V gene is TRBV5-6, the J gene TRBJ2-4; TRBD1 matches 9 bases. The DNA matches TRBJ2-5 better at its end, which makes the J call doubtful. The CDR3 has 15 amino acids. CDR1 is SGHDT and CDR2 is YYEEEE in the germline V gene. The CDR3 here is CASSKGQGVGETQYF. The CDR3 nucleotides read TGTGCCAGCAGCAAGGGACAGGGAGTAGGAGAGACCCAGTACTTC.

This clonotype has ten or more counts. The chain uses TRBV12-3 or TRBV12-4 and TRBJ2-7; TRBD2 matches at 16 bases. The J segment lost 7 bases and the V segment lost 6 bases, leaving 9 bases of the junction unmatched. This CDR3 comprises 16 residues. In nucleotides, the CDR3 is TGTGCCAGCAGGCCGGGACTAGCGGGAGGGCCGGGGGAGCAGTACTTC. Protein product: CASRPGLAGGPGEQYF.

The CDR3 sequence: CASSPEGPTGGYTF. The CDR3 nucleotides read TGTGCCAGCAGCCCGGAGGGACCCACGGGTGGCTACACCTTC. The rearrangement joins TRBV5-5 to TRBJ1-2; TRBD1 might be the D (5 bases). Germline values: CDR1 SGHKS, CDR2 YYEKEE (reference sequence). V was cut by 4 bases and J by 7 bases, with 17 bases left in between. CDR3 length: 14 residues.

This clonotype was recorded a few times. The V call is TRBV2, the J call TRBJ2-1; 14 bases are shared with TRBD2. V trimming: 6 bases; J trimming: 8 bases; junction bases outside the gene matches: 3. CDR1 is SNHLY and CDR2 is FYNNEI in the germline V gene. The CDR3 is made up of 14 amino acids. CDR3 nucleotide sequence: TGTGCCAGCAGGAAGGGACTAGCGGGAGATGAGCAGTTCTTC. The encoded protein is CASRKGLAGDEQFF.

V and J are TRBV4-1 and TRBJ2-7; D is unresolved. Trimming left V 0 bases short and J 5 bases short, with 14 bases between. The CDR3 spans 15 residues. Germline lookup yields CDR1 MGHRA and CDR2 YSYEKL. The CDR3 region is CASSQEYQDPDEQYF. The DNA of the CDR3 is TGCGCCAGCAGCCAAGAATACCAGGACCCTGACGAGCAGTACTTC.

This chain joins TRBV6-6 and TRBJ2-5; the D call may be TRBD1 or TRBD2 (6 bases each). The CDR3 has 16 amino acids. Germline V gene lookup returns CDR1 MNHNY and CDR2 SVGAGI (reference sequence). The V gene lost 0 bases and the J gene lost 3 bases, with 14 bases spanning the gap. The DNA for the CDR3 is TGTGCCAGCAGTTACTCCGAGGGGGACTTAAAAGAGACCCAGTACTTC. Amino acid sequence: CASSYSEGDLKETQYF.

CDR3: CASSLVQGPGEKLFF. The CDR3 region has the DNA TGTGCCAGCAGTTTAGTACAGGGACCTGGTGAAAAACTGTTTTTT. The chain uses TRBV12-3 or TRBV12-4 and TRBJ1-4; possible D gene TRBD1, 6 bases. The V end lost 1 base, the J end lost 7 bases, and 13 bases lay between the germline ends. This CDR3 is 15 amino acids long.

As regards this clonotype: One end of the junction is discordant with germline, which a read error may explain. V and J are TRBV24-1 and TRBJ2-7, with no clear D. This CDR3 is built from 11 residues. CDR1 KGHDR and CDR2 SFDVKD come from the germline V gene. This CDR3 is CTTSDLDEQYF. The CDR3 DNA follows: TGTACCACCAGTGATTTGGACGAGCAGTACTTC.

The chain carries TRBV4-1 and TRBJ2-5; maybe TRBD2 (7 bases). Germline CDR1 and CDR2: MGHRA and YSYEKL. The CDR3 is 15 residues long. V shed 2 bases and J shed 1 base, with 11 bases lying between them. In DNA, the CDR3 is TGCGCCAGCAGCCAAAGGGGGGGGTCCCAAGAGACCCAGTACTTC. This translates into CASSQRGGSQETQYF.

This clonotype was detected only a few times. This chain uses TRBV27 with TRBJ2-5; 9 positions match TRBD1. Germline CDR1 and CDR2: MNHEY and SMNVEV (reference sequence). Trimming took 6 bases from V and 5 from J; bases not matched to a gene: 10. The CDR3 covers 15 residues. In DNA form, the CDR3 reads TGTGCCAGCAGAAAAGACAGGGGGATTGCTGAGACCCAGTACTTC. It translates to CASRKDRGIAETQYF.

This chain connects TRBV5-1 to TRBJ2-4; 13 nucleotides match TRBD2. Gene TRBJ2-7 matches the end of the DNA better, so the J call may be wrong. Germline V gene data show CDR1 as SGHRS and CDR2 as YFSETQ. CDR3 size: 17 residues. The CDR3 sequence is CASSLGTSGSSLYEQYF. In DNA, the CDR3 is TGCGCCAGCAGCTTGGGGACTAGCGGGAGCTCTCTCTACGAGCAGTACTTC.

The sample holds a few counts of this clonotype. The chain carries TRBV14 and TRBJ1-1; 7 bases align to TRBD1. The CDR3 is 14 amino acids. The junction had 7 bases not matched to a gene; V was cut back by 5 bases and J by 4 bases. CDR1 SGHDN and CDR2 FVKESK come from the germline V gene. In DNA form, the CDR3 reads TGTGCCAGCAGCAACCGGCCAGGGGGCACTGAAGCTTTCTTT. This translates into CASSNRPGGTEAFF.

This clonotype has more than one count but fewer than ten. This chain links TRBV5-1 with TRBJ2-1; 9 nucleotides line up with TRBD2. The length of the CDR3 is 14 residues. The V segment lost 4 bases and the J segment 9 bases; nucleotides outside the gene matches: 8. Germline-derived CDR1 and CDR2 are SGHRS and YFSETQ. In DNA form, the CDR3 reads TGCGCCAGCAGCGGCGGGAGGGCCGGCAGTGAGCAGTTCTTC. Its protein product is CASSGGRAGSEQFF.

In its sample, this clonotype was seen a few times. V and J are TRBV21-1 and TRBJ2-1; TRBD1, the table's D call, was not compared with the DNA. TRBV21-1 is designated a pseudogene. The CDR3 totals 17 residues. CDR3 loop: CASSKVPGAKLYNEQFF. CDR3 DNA sequence: TGTGCCAGCAGCAAAGTGCCGGGGGCGAAATTGTACAATGAGCAGTTCTTC.

This clonotype was seen a handful of times. This may be a read error, as it is one base from a much larger clone. This sequence joins TRBV29-1 and TRBJ2-1; 10 bases map to TRBD1. Germline CDR1 reads SQVTM; CDR2 reads ANQGSEA. This CDR3 contains 14 residues. The trim removed 8 bases at V and 9 bases at J, leaving 13 bases unmatched. CDR3 nucleotides: TGCAGCTCATCCGGGACAGGGGACCCCAGTGAGCAGTTCTTC. Protein: CSSSGTGDPSEQFF.

V is TRBV2 and J is TRBJ2-7, with unresolved D. This CDR3 has 13 residues. Germline V gene lookup returns CDR1 SNHLY and CDR2 FYNNEI. Trimming shortened V by 6 bases and J by 2 bases, and 11 bases separated the two germline ends. The CDR3 DNA sequence: TGTGCCAGCAGGGACGGGTACACCTACGAGCAGTACTTC. This codes for CASRDGYTYEQYF.

This clonotype was seen a handful of times. The chain carries TRBV10-3 and TRBJ2-3; TRBD1 matches at 10 bases. V lost 11 bases to trimming and J lost 3 bases; unmatched junction nucleotides: 8. Germline assignment: CDR1 ENHRY and CDR2 SYGVKD. The CDR3 is made up of 14 amino acids. CDR3 sequence (DNA): TGTGCCGCCGAGTCGGGACAGGGGACAGATACGCAGTATTTT. It encodes CAAESGQGTDTQYF.

V is TRBV10-2 and J is TRBJ2-5, with a tentative D call TRBD2 (7 bases). Trimming removed 2 bases from V and 4 bases from J, with 14 bases in between. There are 15 residues in the CDR3. CDR1 is WSHSY, CDR2 SAAADI, per germline. In nucleotides, the CDR3 is TGCGCCAGCAGTGAGGACGGGGGGCTAGTAGAGACCCAGTACTTC. The encoded protein is CASSEDGGLVETQYF.